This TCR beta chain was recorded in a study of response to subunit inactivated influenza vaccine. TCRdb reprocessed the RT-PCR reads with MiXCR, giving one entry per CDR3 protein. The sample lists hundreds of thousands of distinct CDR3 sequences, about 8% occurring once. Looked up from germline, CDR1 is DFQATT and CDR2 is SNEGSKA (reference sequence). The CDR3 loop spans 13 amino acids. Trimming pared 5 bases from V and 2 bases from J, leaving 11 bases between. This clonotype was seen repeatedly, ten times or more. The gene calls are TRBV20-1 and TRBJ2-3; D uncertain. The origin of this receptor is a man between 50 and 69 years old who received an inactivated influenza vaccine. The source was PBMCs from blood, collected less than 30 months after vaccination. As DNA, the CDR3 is TGCAGTGCTGGGAAGCGTACCACAGATACGCAGTATTTT. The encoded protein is CSAGKRTTDTQYF.